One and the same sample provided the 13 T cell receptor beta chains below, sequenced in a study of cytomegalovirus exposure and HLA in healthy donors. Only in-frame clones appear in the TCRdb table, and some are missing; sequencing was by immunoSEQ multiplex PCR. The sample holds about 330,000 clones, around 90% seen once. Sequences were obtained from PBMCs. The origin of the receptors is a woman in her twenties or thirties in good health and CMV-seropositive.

The CDR3 DNA reads TGTGCCAGCAGCCCAACTAGCGACTCTTTCACAGATACGCAGTATTTT. It codes for CASSPTSDSFTDTQYF. The chain is built from TRBV28 and TRBJ2-3, with 7 bases matching TRBD2. Germline CDR1 is MDHEN and CDR2 is SYDVKM. The V gene end was trimmed by 6 bases and the J gene end by 2 bases; junction bases not matched to a gene: 11. This CDR3 is 16 amino acids long.

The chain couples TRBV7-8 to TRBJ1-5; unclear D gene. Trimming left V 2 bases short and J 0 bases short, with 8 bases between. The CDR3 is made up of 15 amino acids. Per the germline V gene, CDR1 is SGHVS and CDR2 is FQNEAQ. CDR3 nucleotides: TGTGCCAGCAGCTTAATGAGGAATAGCAATCAGCCCCAGCATTTT. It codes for CASSLMRNSNQPQHF.

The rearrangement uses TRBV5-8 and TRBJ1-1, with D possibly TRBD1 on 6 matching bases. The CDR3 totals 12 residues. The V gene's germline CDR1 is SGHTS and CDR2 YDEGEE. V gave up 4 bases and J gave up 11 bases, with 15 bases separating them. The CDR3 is CASSPQGPRAFF. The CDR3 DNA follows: TGTGCCAGCAGCCCACAGGGTCCCAGGGCTTTCTTT.

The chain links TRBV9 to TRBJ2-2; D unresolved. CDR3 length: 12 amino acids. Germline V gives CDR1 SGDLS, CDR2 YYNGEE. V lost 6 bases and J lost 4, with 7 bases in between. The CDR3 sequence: CASTDLTGELFF. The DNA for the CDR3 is TGTGCCAGCACCGATCTCACCGGGGAGCTGTTTTTT.

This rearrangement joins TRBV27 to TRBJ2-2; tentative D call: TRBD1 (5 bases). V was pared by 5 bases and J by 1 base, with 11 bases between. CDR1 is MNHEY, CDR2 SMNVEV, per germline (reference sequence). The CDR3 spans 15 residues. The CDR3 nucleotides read TGTGCCAGCAGTGTAGGCAGGGTGAACACCGGGGAGCTGTTTTTT. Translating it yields CASSVGRVNTGELFF.

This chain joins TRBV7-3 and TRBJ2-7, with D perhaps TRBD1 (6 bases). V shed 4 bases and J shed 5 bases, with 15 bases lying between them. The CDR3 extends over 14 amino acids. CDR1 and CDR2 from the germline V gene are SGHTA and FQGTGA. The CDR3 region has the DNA TGTGCCAGCAGCTCCAGGGGATGGAAGGACGAGCAGTACTTC. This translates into CASSSRGWKDEQYF.

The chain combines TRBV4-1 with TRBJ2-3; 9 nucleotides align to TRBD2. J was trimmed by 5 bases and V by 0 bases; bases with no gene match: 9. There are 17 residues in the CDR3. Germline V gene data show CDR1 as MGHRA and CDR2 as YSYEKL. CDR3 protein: CASSQEYGGGRGDTQYF. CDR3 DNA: TGCGCCAGCAGCCAAGAATATGGGGGCGGGAGGGGAGATACGCAGTATTTT.

The CDR3 DNA reads as TGTGCCAGCAGCGTAGGACCGTGGGTTACGGATGAGCAGTTCTTC. Amino acid sequence: CASSVGPWVTDEQFF. The chain couples TRBV9 to TRBJ2-1; D not resolved. The CDR3 runs to 15 residues. V dropped 0 bases and J dropped 8 bases, with 15 bases sitting between them. Germline V gene lookup returns CDR1 SGDLS and CDR2 YYNGEE.

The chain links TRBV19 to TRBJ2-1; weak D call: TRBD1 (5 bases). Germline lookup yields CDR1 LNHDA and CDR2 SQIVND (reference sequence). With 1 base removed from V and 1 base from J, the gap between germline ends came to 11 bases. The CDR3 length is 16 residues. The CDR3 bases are TGTGCCAGTAGTATAGCATCAGGGTCTTCCTACAATGAGCAGTTCTTC. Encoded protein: CASSIASGSSYNEQFF.

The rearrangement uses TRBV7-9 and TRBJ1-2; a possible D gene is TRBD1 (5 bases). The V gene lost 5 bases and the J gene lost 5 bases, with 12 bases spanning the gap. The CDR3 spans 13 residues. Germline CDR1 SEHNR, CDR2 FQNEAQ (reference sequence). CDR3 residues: CASSLPGSYGYTF. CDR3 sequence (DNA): TGTGCCAGCAGCCTTCCAGGGTCGTATGGCTACACCTTC.

CDR3 in amino acids: CASSLGTEYEQYF. DNA for the CDR3: TGTGCCAGCAGTTTAGGGACAGAGTACGAGCAGTACTTC. This chain uses TRBV27 with TRBJ2-7; 7 nucleotides align to TRBD1. The CDR3 runs 13 residues. Germline values: CDR1 MNHEY, CDR2 SMNVEV (reference sequence). With 2 bases clipped from V and 4 bases from J, the junction kept 2 bases outside the gene matches.

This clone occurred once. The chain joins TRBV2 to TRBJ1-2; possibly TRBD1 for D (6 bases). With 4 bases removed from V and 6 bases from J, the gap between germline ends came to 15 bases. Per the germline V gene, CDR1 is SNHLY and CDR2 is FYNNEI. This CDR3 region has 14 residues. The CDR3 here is CASSGERGIDGYTF. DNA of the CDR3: TGTGCCAGCAGTGGGGAGAGGGGGATCGATGGCTACACCTTC.

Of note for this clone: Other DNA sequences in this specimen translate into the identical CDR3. The CDR3 DNA sequence: TGCAGTGCTAGCCTGAACACTGAAGCTTTCTTT. This translates into CSASLNTEAFF. The V call is TRBV20-1, the J call TRBJ1-1; D call uncertain. Germline-derived CDR1 and CDR2 are DFQATT and SNEGSKA (reference sequence). This CDR3 has 11 amino acids. Trimming took 3 bases from V and 0 from J, leaving 2 bases between them.